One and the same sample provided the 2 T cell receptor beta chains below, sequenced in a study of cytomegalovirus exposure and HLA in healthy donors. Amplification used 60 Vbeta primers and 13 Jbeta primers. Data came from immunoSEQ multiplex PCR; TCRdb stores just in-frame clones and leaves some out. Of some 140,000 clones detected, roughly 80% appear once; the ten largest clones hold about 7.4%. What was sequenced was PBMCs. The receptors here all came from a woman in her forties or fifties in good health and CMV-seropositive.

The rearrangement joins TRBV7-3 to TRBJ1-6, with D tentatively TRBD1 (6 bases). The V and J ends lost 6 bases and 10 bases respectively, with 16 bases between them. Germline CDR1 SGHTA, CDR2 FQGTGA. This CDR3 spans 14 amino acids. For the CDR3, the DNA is TGTGCCAGCAGTTTACAGGGCCGCCGGTCACCCCTCCACTTT. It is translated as CASSLQGRRSPLHF.

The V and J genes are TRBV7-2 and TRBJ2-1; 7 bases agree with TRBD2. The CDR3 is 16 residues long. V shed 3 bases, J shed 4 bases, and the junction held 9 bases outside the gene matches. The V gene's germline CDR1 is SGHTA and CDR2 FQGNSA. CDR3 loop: CASSFPRGGGYNEQFF. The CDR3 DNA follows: TGTGCCAGCAGCTTCCCCCGCGGGGGAGGGTACAATGAGCAGTTCTTC.